The 23 T cell receptor beta chains presented below share a single source sample, sequenced in a study of Graves' ophthalmopathy and Graves' hyperthyroidism. Scientists amplified the TCR beta CDR3 regions from RNA transcripts. After a first-round RT-PCR with HTBI primers, a second-round multiplex PCR was run. TCRdb re-called the multiplex PCR reads with MiXCR, one entry per CDR3 protein. The sample consists of some 400,000 distinct CDR3 sequences, about 16% of them appearing once. Sequences were obtained from peripheral blood. The receptors stem from a woman younger than 35 with Graves' ophthalmopathy.

Notes on this clonotype: A much larger clonotype is one base distant, so this may be a read error. The V gene is TRBV12-3 or TRBV12-4, the J gene TRBJ1-6; D is perhaps TRBD1 (5 bases). The CDR3 has 12 residues. Trimming cost V 7 bases and J 13 bases, with 14 bases left between them. This CDR3 reads CASNRRGTPLHF. CDR3 bases: TGTGCCAGCAATCGACGGGGGACGCCCCTCCACTTT.

This clonotype was seen many times. This rearrangement joins TRBV20-1 to TRBJ1-1; the D is unclear. Germline V gene data show CDR1 as DFQATT and CDR2 as SNEGSKA (reference sequence). This CDR3 has 15 residues. With 0 bases removed from V and 1 base from J, the gap between germline ends came to 12 bases. CDR3: CSAREDFRPNTEAFF. The CDR3 coding sequence is TGCAGTGCTAGAGAAGACTTCAGGCCGAACACTGAAGCTTTCTTT.

This clonotype was observed many times. This chain uses TRBV12-3 or TRBV12-4 with TRBJ1-1, with 9 nucleotides matching TRBD1. This CDR3 has 14 amino acids. The J segment lost 4 bases and the V segment lost 5 bases, leaving 5 bases of the junction unmatched. The CDR3 DNA reads as TGTGCCAGCAGTCTCACGACAGGGGGCACTGAAGCTTTCTTT. This encodes CASSLTTGGTEAFF.

This clonotype has at least ten counts. The CDR3 region has the DNA TGTGCCAGCAATACAGGGGGTCCCTACGAGCAGTACTTC. Protein product: CASNTGGPYEQYF. V is TRBV28 and J is TRBJ2-7; 8 nucleotides line up with TRBD1. The V segment lost 7 bases and the J segment 2 bases; nucleotides outside the gene matches: 4. CDR3 length: 13 amino acids. From germline, CDR1 is MDHEN and CDR2 SYDVKM.

The DNA of the CDR3 is TGCGCCAGCAGCCTCTCCGTCGGGGTAGTGTTTCCCGGGGAGCTGTTTTTT. Translated: CASSLSVGVVFPGELFF. The chain joins TRBV4-1 to TRBJ2-2, with a weak D call TRBD2 (5 bases). Germline V gene data show CDR1 as MGHRA and CDR2 as YSYEKL. V was shortened by 4 bases and J by 6 bases, with 21 bases between the two germline ends. The CDR3 covers 17 residues.

This clonotype showed up many times. This chain joins TRBV7-2 and TRBJ1-1, with no clear D. The germline V gene encodes CDR1 SGHTA and CDR2 FQGNSA. V was cut by 1 base and J by 3 bases, with 6 bases left in between. The CDR3 is 13 residues long. The CDR3 bases are TGTGCCAGCAGCTTAGTGACGGACACTGAAGCTTTCTTT. Translating it yields CASSLVTDTEAFF.

This clonotype was observed at least ten times. The rearrangement uses TRBV7-8 and TRBJ1-3; maybe TRBD1 (5 bases). This CDR3 is 15 amino acids long. Germline V gene lookup returns CDR1 SGHVS and CDR2 FQNEAQ. Trimming shortened V by 4 bases and J by 0 bases, and 10 bases separated the two germline ends. CDR3 DNA sequence: TGTGCCAGCAGCTGGGGGGGACGCTCTGGAAACACCATATATTTT. This encodes CASSWGGRSGNTIYF.

This clonotype was counted many times. J is TRBJ2-2 and V is TRBV6-5; 9 bases fit TRBD1. Germline V CDR1 and CDR2: MNHEY, SVGAGI. V gave up 1 base and J gave up 6 bases; unmatched junction bases: 6. This CDR3 is 16 amino acids long. CDR3 region: CASSYYPGQGSGELFF. For the CDR3, the DNA is TGTGCCAGCAGTTACTATCCGGGACAGGGATCCGGGGAGCTGTTTTTT.

J is TRBJ2-7 and V is TRBV28; 10 bases match TRBD2. J gave up 2 bases and V 2 bases, and 3 bases lay outside the gene matches. The CDR3 loop spans 15 amino acids. CDR1 is MDHEN and CDR2 is SYDVKM in the germline V gene. The CDR3 nucleotides read TGTGCCAGCAGTTTACTCCTAGCGGGAGCCTACGAGCAGTACTTC. Translating gives CASSLLLAGAYEQYF. Supplemented by reference TRBV28 and TRBJ2-7, the full variable domain reads DVKVTQSSRYLVKRTGEKVFLECVQDMDHENMFWYRQDPGLGLRLIYFSYDVKMKEKGDIPEGYSVSREKKERFSLILESASTNQTSMYLCASSLLLAGAYEQYFGPGTRLTVT.

In DNA, the CDR3 is TGTGCCAGCAGCTTAGGCCCCGGGACTTTTACTAGCAATCAGCCCCAGCATTTT. It yields the protein CASSLGPGTFTSNQPQHF. J is TRBJ1-5 and V is TRBV11-2; weak D call: TRBD1 (5 bases). Per the germline V gene, CDR1 is SGHAT and CDR2 is FQNNGV. The V gene lost 1 base and the J gene lost 0 bases, with 16 bases spanning the gap. The CDR3 is 18 amino acids.

The chain has TRBV20-1 and TRBJ1-1, with D unresolved. Germline values: CDR1 DFQATT, CDR2 SNEGSKA (reference sequence). CDR3 length: 18 residues. The ends were cut back, 6 bases at V and 6 bases at J, with 32 bases in the middle. The DNA of the CDR3 is TGCAGTGCCCCCTTCAGTGGAATGGGCAGAGGGTGGATCCCTGAAGCTTTCTTT. Protein: CSAPFSGMGRGWIPEAFF.

This clonotype was detected many times. The genes are TRBV20-1 and TRBJ2-4; D may be TRBD2 (5 bases). This CDR3 has 15 residues. Trimming cost V 5 bases and J 0 bases, with 14 bases left between them. Germline loops: CDR1 DFQATT, CDR2 SNEGSKA (reference sequence). CDR3 residues: CSAGERALAKNIQYF. The CDR3 region has the DNA TGCAGTGCTGGGGAGAGGGCCCTAGCCAAAAACATTCAGTACTTC.

The V gene is TRBV12-3 or TRBV12-4, the J gene TRBJ2-7; a possible D gene is TRBD2 (5 bases). CDR3 length equals 15 residues. V was cut by 3 bases and J by 6 bases, with 18 bases left in between. For the CDR3, the DNA is TGTGCCAGCAGTTTTTCCCCGGACTTCCTCGCCGAGCAGTACTTC. As protein: CASSFSPDFLAEQYF.

There are many counts of this clonotype. The chain employs TRBV27 and TRBJ1-1; D remains unclear. V was shortened by 2 bases and J by 1 base, with 14 bases between the two germline ends. The CDR3 runs 16 residues. The germline CDR1 and CDR2 sequences are MNHEY and SMNVEV (reference sequence). CDR3 residues: CASSLRQALKNTEAFF. For the CDR3, the DNA is TGTGCCAGCAGTTTAAGGCAGGCCTTGAAGAACACTGAAGCTTTCTTT.

The chain uses TRBV27 and TRBJ1-2; D might be TRBD1 (5 bases). This CDR3 spans 11 amino acids. CDR1 is MNHEY, CDR2 SMNVEV, per germline (reference sequence). V was pared by 5 bases and J by 9 bases, with 10 bases between. The CDR3, as DNA: TGTGCCAGCAGTCCCCCGGACAGCTACACCTTC. Translation: CASSPPDSYTF.

This clonotype appeared a few times. The chain carries TRBV24-1 and TRBJ1-1; D call uncertain. CDR1 KGHDR and CDR2 SFDVKD come from the germline V gene. V lost 8 bases and J 9 bases, leaving 18 bases between the germline ends. CDR3 length: 13 residues. CDR3 sequence reads: CATKSGPAGKAFF. In DNA form, the CDR3 reads TGTGCCACCAAGTCCGGGCCGGCGGGCAAAGCTTTCTTT.

This clonotype was detected ten times or more. V and J are TRBV27 and TRBJ2-2; D ambiguous. CDR3 length: 13 residues. V was cut by 5 bases and J by 7 bases, with 11 bases left in between. Germline V gene data show CDR1 as MNHEY and CDR2 as SMNVEV (reference sequence). The CDR3 loop reads CASSGSPGGELFF. CDR3 DNA sequence: TGTGCCAGCAGTGGTTCCCCGGGCGGGGAGCTGTTTTTT.

The table lists this clonotype with many counts. CDR3 bases: TGTGCCAGCAGCGTCGGCGGGAGCACCGGGGAGCTGTTTTTT. Encoded protein: CASSVGGSTGELFF. The rearrangement uses TRBV9 and TRBJ2-2, with 7 bases that match TRBD2. Unmatched junction bases numbered 2, after V lost 2 bases and J lost 4 bases. There are 14 residues in the CDR3. Germline CDR1 is SGDLS and CDR2 is YYNGEE.

This clonotype was seen at least ten times. In DNA form, the CDR3 reads TGTGCCAGCAGTCCCACTGGGCAGGCAGGAAACACCATATATTTT. This gives the protein CASSPTGQAGNTIYF. The chain links TRBV27 to TRBJ1-3; D is uncertain. Germline-derived CDR1 and CDR2 are MNHEY and SMNVEV (reference sequence). V shed 5 bases and J shed 4 bases, with 15 bases lying between them. CDR3 length: 15 amino acids.

Many counts were recorded for this clonotype. The V and J genes are TRBV7-2 and TRBJ1-1; the D is unclear. Trimming removed 0 bases at V and 1 base at J, with 9 bases between. Germline V lookup: CDR1 SGHTA, CDR2 FQGNSA. The CDR3 covers 15 residues. CDR3 amino acids: CASSLAAFTNTEAFF. Written as DNA, the CDR3 is TGTGCCAGCAGCTTAGCGGCATTTACGAACACTGAAGCTTTCTTT. Supplemented by reference TRBV7-2 and TRBJ1-1, the full variable domain reads GAGVSQSPSNKVTEKGKDVELRCDPISGHTALYWYRQSLGQGLEFLIYFQGNSAPDKSGLPSDRFSAERTGGSVSTLTIQRTQQEDSAVYLCASSLAAFTNTEAFFGQGTRLTVV.

The sample holds many counts of this clonotype. The V and J genes are TRBV11-2 and TRBJ2-7, with D possibly TRBD1 on 7 matching bases. V was shortened by 0 bases and J by 2 bases, with 14 bases between the two germline ends. Germline values: CDR1 SGHAT, CDR2 FQNNGV. The CDR3 has 16 residues. In nucleotides, the CDR3 is TGTGCCAGCAGCTTAGATGGTGCAGGGGGGACCTACGAGCAGTACTTC. Translating gives CASSLDGAGGTYEQYF.

This chain joins TRBV4-3 and TRBJ1-2, with D uncertain. The CDR3 extends over 14 amino acids. V was cut by 0 bases and J by 4 bases, with 9 bases left in between. From germline, CDR1 is LGHNA and CDR2 YSLEER. CDR3 coding DNA: TGCGCCAGCAGCCAAGACCCGGGATTCTATGGCTACACCTTC. It yields the protein CASSQDPGFYGYTF.

In this sample, this clonotype turned up many times. The chain employs TRBV30 and TRBJ1-6; D unclear. The CDR3 consists of 11 residues. Germline CDR1 GTSNPN, CDR2 SVGIG (reference sequence). The V gene lost 3 bases and the J gene lost 7 bases, with 4 bases spanning the gap. CDR3 residues: CAWRKNSPLHF. For the CDR3, the DNA is TGTGCCTGGAGGAAGAATTCACCCCTCCACTTT.